This passage covers 10 T cell receptor beta chains from one sample sequenced in a study of OX40 agonist ivuxolimab in advanced cancers. The protocol was immunoSEQ multiplex PCR, while the TCRdb copy is restricted to in-frame clones and leaves out a portion. The table shows some 74,000 clones, with 82% occurring only once. The material was CD4+ or CD8+ T cells sorted from blood, obtained in a trial of the OX40 agonist ivuxolimab. The receptors here all came from an adult with an advanced solid tumor such as melanoma, head and neck, liver or kidney cancer.

The rearrangement links TRBV7-2 to TRBJ2-5; 7 nucleotides match TRBD1. Germline assignment: CDR1 SGHTA and CDR2 FQGNSA. The CDR3 sequence is 14 residues long. Germline trimming cut 1 base from V and 5 bases from J; bases unmatched to any gene: 4. This CDR3 reads CASSLGTGGETQYF. The CDR3 DNA reads TGTGCCAGCAGCTTAGGGACAGGCGGGGAGACCCAGTACTTC.

This chain links TRBV5-6 with TRBJ2-5, with a weak D call TRBD2 (7 bases). Germline-derived CDR1 and CDR2 are SGHDT and YYEEEE. Deletions cut 1 base from V and 5 bases from J, with 15 bases between. CDR3 length equals 15 residues. Written as DNA, the CDR3 is TGTGCCAGCAGCTTGAGGGGGGAGGGCCCCGAGACCCAGTACTTC. Encoded protein: CASSLRGEGPETQYF.

This clone was picked up a small number of times. Relative to the germline gene, one junction end is altered; a read error may explain this. The DNA for the CDR3 is TGTGCCAGTAGTATATTTCCTAGATGGGGGGAGGACTTC. It codes for CASSIFPRWGEDF. The chain recombines TRBV19 with TRBJ2-7, with D maybe TRBD2 (6 bases). Germline lookup yields CDR1 LNHDA and CDR2 SQIVND (reference sequence). This CDR3 region has 13 residues.

The chain combines TRBV29-1 with TRBJ2-5; D might be TRBD2 (6 bases). The CDR3 runs to 12 residues. The germline CDR1 and CDR2 sequences are SQVTM and ANQGSEA. Trimming removed 3 bases at V and 7 bases at J, with 12 bases between. The CDR3 bases are TGCAGCGTTGACAGGGACGGGGGGACCCAGTACTTC. This translates into CSVDRDGGTQYF.

This clone has a single count. This chain connects TRBV6-1 to TRBJ2-1; D remains unclear. Germline loops: CDR1 MNHNS, CDR2 SASEGT. The CDR3 covers 13 residues. Trimming stripped 4 bases from V and 3 bases from J, with 7 bases between. CDR3 sequence reads: CASSAMGYNEQFF. The CDR3, as DNA: TGTGCCAGCAGTGCCATGGGCTACAATGAGCAGTTCTTC.

The rearrangement links TRBV28 to TRBJ1-2; D is unclear. Germline assignment: CDR1 MDHEN and CDR2 SYDVKM. The ends were cut back, 5 bases at V and 7 bases at J, with 14 bases in the middle. CDR3 length: 13 amino acids. The CDR3: CASSSLIKGGYTF. The CDR3 DNA reads as TGTGCCAGCAGTAGTCTGATCAAGGGTGGCTACACCTTC.

The genes are TRBV7-2 and TRBJ2-2, with D unresolved. Germline CDR1 and CDR2: SGHTA and FQGNSA. The V and J ends lost 5 bases and 6 bases respectively, with 13 bases between them. This CDR3 comprises 14 residues. The CDR3 DNA reads TGTGCCAGCAGCCACGGACCCTTTTCCGGGGAGCTGTTTTTT. It encodes CASSHGPFSGELFF.

This CDR3 reads CASSLMGQVHEQYF. As DNA, the CDR3 is TGCGCCAGCAGCCTCATGGGACAGGTCCACGAGCAGTACTTC. This chain joins TRBV5-1 and TRBJ2-7; 8 nucleotides agree with TRBD1. The germline V gene encodes CDR1 SGHRS and CDR2 YFSETQ. V trimming: 4 bases; J trimming: 5 bases; junction bases outside the gene matches: 8. The CDR3 is 14 residues long. The full variable domain, its missing parts supplied by reference TRBV5-1 and TRBJ2-7, is KAGVTQTPRYLIKTRGQQVTLSCSPISGHRSVSWYQQTPGQGLQFLFEYFSETQRNKGNFPGRFSGRQFSNSRSEMNVSTLELGDSALYLCASSLMGQVHEQYFGPGTRLTVT.

This rearrangement joins TRBV7-2 to TRBJ2-3, with D maybe TRBD2 (6 bases). CDR3 length equals 14 residues. Trimming shortened V by 3 bases and J by 0 bases, and 7 bases separated the two germline ends. Germline loops: CDR1 SGHTA, CDR2 FQGNSA. In DNA form, the CDR3 reads TGTGCCAGCAGCTTCGGAGGGAGCACAGATACGCAGTATTTT. Amino acids: CASSFGGSTDTQYF.

This chain uses TRBV7-2 with TRBJ2-7, with D possibly being TRBD2 (6 bases). Germline V CDR1 and CDR2: SGHTA, FQGNSA. V shed 1 base and J shed 0 bases, with 10 bases lying between them. The CDR3 extends over 15 amino acids. This CDR3 reads CASSLEGGPSYEQYF. The DNA for the CDR3 is TGTGCCAGCAGCTTAGAAGGAGGGCCCTCCTACGAGCAGTACTTC.